This entry lists 2 T cell receptor beta chains sequenced from one sample in a study of T-cell reconstitution after alpha-beta-depleted transplantation in children. Construction of the TCRbeta library involved unique molecular identifiers. TCRdb recomputed calls from the PCR reads with MiXCR, one row per CDR3 protein. The sample lists some 200,000 distinct CDR3 sequences, around 7.7% seen once, with about a third in the top ten. Sequenced here: PBMCs, mostly from graft donor cells, sampled 360 days after TCRalphabeta/CD19-depleted stem cell transplant. Every receptor here comes from a male patient between 2 and 15 years old who had a stem cell transplant for acute myeloid leukemia, so the T cells may come from the graft donor.

Remarks on this clonotype: The CDR3 carries no conserved terminal phenylalanine or tryptophan, so it likely arises from a read error. The chain joins TRBV20-1 to TRBJ2-3; TRBD2 matches at 12 bases. Germline V gives CDR1 DFQATT, CDR2 SNEGSKA (reference sequence). The trim removed 0 bases at V and 4 bases at J, leaving 5 bases unmatched. The CDR3 has 16 residues. This CDR3 reads CSARDSTSGSSDTQYL. The CDR3 DNA reads as TGCAGTGCTAGAGACTCGACTAGCGGGAGCTCAGATACGCAGTATCTT.

This clonotype has ten or more counts. For the CDR3, the DNA is TGTGCCAGCAGTCCTACAGGGGCGAGTTGCTTCTTC. Residues: CASSPTGASCFF. V and J are TRBV6-5 and TRBJ2-1; 7 positions agree with TRBD1. V lost 5 bases and J lost 16; bases outside the gene matches: 11. Germline CDR1 is MNHEY and CDR2 is SVGAGI. The CDR3 runs to 12 residues.